This T cell receptor beta chain was obtained from a study of shared clonotypes between healthy human individuals (dated by TCRdb to 2018 to 2021). The study in broad terms: A couple of women and a few men aged 18 to 49 years were included in the cohort. For each donor, three plates each were used for CD4 naive and CD4 memory, two plates were used for CD8 naive, and one plate was used for CD8 memory. Blood TCR repertoires of five healthy adults were deeply sequenced to estimate repertoire size and the extent of clonotype sharing between individuals. To increase sequencing depth and limit assay-specific biases, different laboratories used diverse techniques to prepare libraries and sequence TCR repertoires. Each donor's leukapheresis produced roughly between roughly 0.85 and 10 billion PBMCs.

Summary of the overall study and its limitations: Naive subsets generally had larger estimated clonotype richness than memory subsets did. Pairwise subsampling led to the expectation that sequencing depth would affect the degree of clonotype sharing among donors. Across a handful of donors, approximately 5% of naive CD4, approximately 3.6% of naive CD8, 2.3% of memory CD4, and 0.4% to 0.45% of memory CD8 clonotypes were shared. Even with the large sequencing depth, rarefaction of the sorted-subset datasets indicated that sequencing was incomplete. Only blood was sampled, and tissue TCR repertoires likely differ from those in blood. Compared with non-shared clonotypes, the clonotypes found in all four sorted-subset donors had higher generation probabilities. Because the study included a small number of donors, the genetic and exposure-history diversity represented was limited.

The donors were healthy, HIV-negative adults who had no recently reported acute infections or vaccinations. Only Caucasian adults living in Nashville, Tennessee, USA were represented among the donors. CD4+ T cells were enriched by magnetic negative selection, after which naive cells were positively selected on CD45RA and the negative fraction was taken as the memory subset. After blood collection by leukapheresis, PBMCs were isolated using Ficoll-Histopaque density gradient centrifugation and then cryopreserved in the vapor phase of liquid nitrogen. Purity and quantity of every magnetically sorted T cell population were checked by analytical flow cytometry. From each sorted fraction, genomic DNA was isolated and quantified by UV absorbance on a Nanodrop 2000c. Notes on this clone: It has no known antigen specificity. No base-level quality is on record; no much larger clone is a single base apart.

TCR CDR3 regions were amplified from genomic DNA by multiplex PCR using the deep immunoSEQ assay. Extracted genomic DNA from each cell subset was spread evenly across all wells of several immunoSEQ 96-well plates, with each plate serving as a replicate. Each replicate PCR for sorted subsets received about 210 ng genomic DNA, equal to about 30,000 T cell genomes. Purified libraries were quantified with a Qubit 3.0 fluorometer, sized on a Bioanalyzer 2100, and re-quantified with the KAPA Library Quantification kit. A separate single-read 150-cycle Illumina NextSeq 550 flow cell was used to sequence each immunoSEQ 96-well plate. The paper's processing steps were these. The immunoSEQ output contained only junctional sequences without quality scores, so filtering could not match that applied to full-length reads. To assign V/J genes and CDR3, sequences were annotated against IMGT germline references using PyIR, a Python wrapper for IgBLAST v1.9. Reads were filtered out if the reads had weak V/J assignments (E-value above 1e-6), no CDR3, stop codons, out-of-frame junctions, or ambiguous translated residues. V3J clonotypes were defined as sequences sharing the same inferred V gene, J gene, and CDR3 amino acid sequence. Percentage overlap between repertoires was computed as shared unique clonotypes divided by the size of the smaller repertoire. Repertoire richness was assessed with RTK rarefaction, the Chao1 estimator, and Recon v2.1 estimates of unobserved clonotypes. For all TCRbeta clonotypes obtained by the gDNA method from a handful of donors, generation probabilities were computed with OLGA. TCRdb carries this immuneACCESS record with in-frame sequences only. Its versions omit some clonotypes, under half of them owing to an unresolved V gene in the studies checked, with the rest unexplained. The V and J calls and clone size come from that table; D and trimming were worked out from the DNA. The sample table shows under 850,000 clones, and over 60% are seen once. Jointly, the top ten make up less than 2% of the sample.

CDR1 and CDR2 are drawn from the germline V gene: MNHEY, SVGAGI. The germline ends are 6 bases apart after V is trimmed by 0 bases and J by 3 bases. The CDR3 runs 13 residues from the cysteine to the phenylalanine. The only DNA kept is the CDR3, 39 bases in frame from the first base. The sequence was collected from a young woman in good health. The chain is made from TRBV6-5 and TRBJ2-7, with the D gene too uncertain to name. Material for sequencing was memory CD4+ T cells sorted from blood. The cell subset or site label on this specimen signifies: CD45RA-negative fraction. The nucleotides read TGTGCCAGCAGTTACTCGACGGGCTACGAGCAGTACTTC. Its protein is CASSYSTGYEQYF.